This T cell receptor beta chain is drawn from a study of cytotoxic CD8 clonotypes in ibrutinib-treated CLL. A remark on this clone: The antigen remains undetermined.

Trimming stripped 2 bases from V and 7 bases from J, with 8 bases between. The CDR3 loop spans 11 amino acids. Germline assignment: CDR1 GTSNPN and CDR2 SVGIG (reference sequence). Repertoires were generated with immunoSEQ multiplex PCR, while TCRdb's copy carries only in-frame clones and drops some. This sample has some 300,000 clones; about 80% occur once, and the top ten carry over 5%. Study findings and constraints: Sampling schedules were unmatched across sustained-remission and progressing patients. Treatment saw public clonotypes, which were uncommon, either contract or stay stable. Clonality rose at ibrutinib response, held steady in sustained remission, and fell toward baseline at progression.

The specimen comprised PBMCs, sampled before ibrutinib treatment. The origin of this receptor is a human donor with chronic lymphocytic leukemia. The chain joins TRBV30 to TRBJ1-2; TRBD1 is a possible D gene (5 bases). The CDR3 nucleotides read TGTGCCTGGAGTATAGGGGTTGGCTACACCTTC. Translation gives CAWSIGVGYTF.